A selection of T cell receptor beta chains follows, all from one sample in a study of blood T cell repertoires in COVID-19. Using immunoSEQ multiplex PCR, the repertoire was profiled, and TCRdb retains in-frame clones only, with some absent. The table has about 100,000 clones, approximately 84% seen once. The sample was peripheral blood. These receptors were collected from an older woman with acute or convalescent COVID-19. Each CDR3 is given with its conserved first and last residue. Each record gives: V gene, J gene, clone size, D gene, CDR3 protein, CDR3 DNA. The D gene is left open where the match is weak. For some rows the clone size is stated as once, few or many, or as a class when expanded; others skip it.

V: TRBV4-3
J: TRBJ2-1
size: NA
D: NA
CDR3: CASSPYPSSYNEQFF
DNA: TGCGCCAGCAGCCCCTACCCGAGCTCCTACAATGAGCAGTTCTTC

V: TRBV5-4
J: TRBJ2-1
size: few
D: NA
CDR3: CASSLALSSYNEQFF
DNA: TGTGCCAGCAGCTTGGCACTGAGCTCCTACAATGAGCAGTTCTTC

V: TRBV6-1
J: TRBJ1-3
size: once
D: TRBD1
CDR3: CASSEPGGGNTIYF
DNA: TGTGCCAGCAGTGAACCAGGGGGTGGAAACACCATATATTTT

V: TRBV21-1
J: TRBJ2-1
size: NA
D: NA
CDR3: CASSKVRTGSYNEQFF
DNA: TGTGCCAGCAGCAAAGTCCGGACAGGGTCCTACAATGAGCAGTTCTTC

V: TRBV28
J: TRBJ2-1
size: NA
D: TRBD2
CDR3: CASSPSLAGGVEQFF
DNA: TGTGCCAGCAGTCCTTCGCTAGCGGGGGGGGTTGAGCAGTTCTTC

V: TRBV7-6
J: TRBJ2-5
size: NA
D: TRBD2
CDR3: CASSLATSGGEETQYF
DNA: TGTGCCAGCAGCTTAGCGACTAGCGGGGGGGAAGAGACCCAGTACTTC

V: TRBV23-1
J: TRBJ2-7
size: NA
D: NA
CDR3: CASSSTDYEQYF
DNA: TGCGCCAGCAGCTCGACAGACTACGAGCAGTACTTC

V: TRBV7-9
J: TRBJ2-5
size: NA
D: TRBD2
CDR3: CAIESSGGQETQYF
DNA: TGTGCCATTGAGTCTAGCGGGGGTCAAGAGACCCAGTACTTC

V: TRBV2
J: TRBJ1-1
size: NA
D: NA
CDR3: CASSEWEGITEAFF
DNA: TGTGCCAGCAGTGAATGGGAGGGAATCACTGAAGCTTTCTTT

V: TRBV20-1
J: TRBJ1-2
size: NA
D: NA
CDR3: CSASNGEGLYGYTF
DNA: TGCAGTGCTAGTAATGGGGAGGGTCTCTATGGCTACACCTTC

V: TRBV7-3
J: TRBJ2-1
size: few
D: NA
CDR3: CASSPPGQLSNEQFF
DNA: TGTGCCAGCAGCCCCCCCGGACAGTTAAGCAATGAGCAGTTCTTC

V: TRBV2
J: TRBJ1-6
size: NA
D: NA
CDR3: CASRPRGGFGSPLHF
DNA: TGTGCCAGCAGGCCCCGGGGGGGTTTTGGTTCACCCCTCCACTTT

V: TRBV7-9
J: TRBJ1-6
size: NA
D: TRBD1
CDR3: CASSLGRDRGPYNSPLHF
DNA: TGTGCCAGCAGCTTAGGCCGGGACAGGGGGCCCTATAATTCACCCCTCCACTTT

V: TRBV3-1/TRBV3-2
J: TRBJ1-1
size: once
D: NA
CDR3: CASSLTGGNTEAFF
DNA: TGTGCCAGCAGCCTCACGGGGGGGAACACTGAAGCTTTCTTT

V: TRBV19
J: TRBJ1-6
size: NA
D: NA
CDR3: CASRDWTNSPLHF
DNA: TGTGCCAGTCGGGACTGGACTAATTCACCCCTCCACTTT

V: TRBV10-3
J: TRBJ2-7
size: NA
D: NA
CDR3: CAISEFNGPYEQYF
DNA: TGTGCCATCAGTGAATTTAATGGGCCCTACGAGCAGTACTTC

V: TRBV7-6
J: TRBJ2-3
size: once
D: NA
CDR3: CASSDPLRLTDTQYF
DNA: TGTGCCAGCAGCGACCCTCTGAGACTCACAGATACGCAGTATTTT

V: TRBV7-2
J: TRBJ1-4
size: NA
D: TRBD1
CDR3: CASSLVDRVNEKLFF
DNA: TGTGCCAGCAGCTTAGTGGACAGGGTCAATGAAAAACTGTTTTTT

V: TRBV5-1
J: TRBJ1-5
size: NA
D: TRBD1
CDR3: CASSLGQGRNQPQHF
DNA: TGCGCCAGCAGCTTAGGACAGGGAAGGAATCAGCCCCAGCATTTT

V: TRBV7-9
J: TRBJ1-1
size: once
D: TRBD1
CDR3: CASSPGQLNTEAFF
DNA: TGTGCCAGCAGCCCGGGACAGTTGAACACTGAAGCTTTCTTT

V: TRBV7-3
J: TRBJ2-1
size: NA
D: TRBD2
CDR3: CASSRTSGHEQFF
DNA: TGTGCCAGCAGCCGGACTAGCGGCCATGAGCAGTTCTTC

V: TRBV11-3
J: TRBJ2-7
size: once
D: TRBD2
CDR3: CASSLGLRGGSEQYF
DNA: TGTGCCAGCAGCTTAGGGTTGCGGGGGGGCTCCGAGCAGTACTTC

V: TRBV29-1
J: TRBJ1-1
size: NA
D: NA
CDR3: CSGTTGATEAFF
DNA: TGCAGCGGAACCACAGGAGCAACTGAAGCTTTCTTT

V: TRBV4-1
J: TRBJ2-3
size: NA
D: TRBD2
CDR3: CASSQVFWGTNADTQYF
DNA: TGCGCCAGCAGCCAAGTGTTTTGGGGGACTAACGCAGATACGCAGTATTTT

V: TRBV11-2
J: TRBJ1-6
size: once
D: NA
CDR3: CASSLGLGGSPLHF
DNA: TGTGCCAGCAGCTTAGGACTGGGAGGCTCACCCCTCCACTTT

V: TRBV5-1
J: TRBJ1-2
size: NA
D: NA
CDR3: CASSLAGTIEGCTF
DNA: TGCGCCAGCAGCTTGGCGGGCACCATCGAGGGCTGCACCTTC

V: TRBV28
J: TRBJ1-5
size: once
D: NA
CDR3: CASSTIRQQRWHF
DNA: TGTGCCAGCAGTACCATCCGACAGCAAAGATGGCATTTT

V: TRBV7-2
J: TRBJ2-3
size: NA
D: NA
CDR3: CASSLGAGDTQYF
DNA: TGTGCCAGCAGCTTAGGGGCCGGAGATACGCAGTATTTT

V: TRBV11-3
J: TRBJ2-7
size: NA
D: TRBD1
CDR3: CASSLRTGTGGFSEQYF
DNA: TGTGCCAGCAGCTTAAGGACCGGGACAGGGGGGTTTAGTGAGCAGTACTTC

V: TRBV30
J: TRBJ2-1
size: NA
D: NA
CDR3: CAWSRQGLGEQFF
DNA: TGTGCCTGGAGCCGCCAGGGTCTGGGTGAGCAGTTCTTC

V: TRBV18
J: TRBJ1-4
size: NA
D: TRBD1
CDR3: CASSPRTGTPWLFF
DNA: TGTGCCAGCTCCCCAAGGACAGGGACCCCGTGGCTGTTTTTT

V: TRBV5-5
J: TRBJ1-2
size: NA
D: NA
CDR3: CASSLTRGQGKNGTF
DNA: TGTGCCAGCAGCTTGACGCGGGGGCAGGGTAAAAACGGGACCTTC

V: TRBV11-2
J: TRBJ1-5
size: NA
D: NA
CDR3: CASSLGRYSNQPQHF
DNA: TGTGCCAGCAGCTTAGGCCGGTATAGCAATCAGCCCCAGCATTTT

V: TRBV13
J: TRBJ2-5
size: NA
D: NA
CDR3: CASSSTQTPSETQYF
DNA: TGTGCCAGCAGCTCAACCCAGACTCCTTCGGAGACCCAGTACTTC

V: TRBV11-2
J: TRBJ2-7
size: NA
D: NA
CDR3: CASSVRVQDEQYF
DNA: TGTGCCAGCAGCGTCAGGGTTCAGGACGAGCAGTACTTC

V: TRBV24-1
J: TRBJ1-6
size: NA
D: NA
CDR3: CATSDSGKPLHF
DNA: TGTGCCACCAGTGACTCAGGGAAGCCCCTCCACTTT

V: TRBV24-1
J: TRBJ2-2
size: NA
D: NA
CDR3: CATDPGTTGELFF
DNA: TGTGCCACCGACCCGGGAACGACCGGGGAGCTGTTTTTT

V: TRBV18
J: TRBJ1-1
size: NA
D: NA
CDR3: CASSPQGLDTEAFF
DNA: TGTGCCAGCTCACCCCAGGGGTTGGACACTGAAGCTTTCTTT

V: TRBV19
J: TRBJ1-1
size: NA
D: NA
CDR3: CASSNRVRNTEAFF
DNA: TGTGCCAGCTCGAACAGGGTTAGGAACACTGAAGCTTTCTTT

V: TRBV29-1
J: TRBJ1-2
size: once
D: TRBD1
CDR3: CSVTEDRGSGTF
DNA: TGCAGCGTTACCGAGGACAGGGGATCGGGCACCTTC

V: TRBV4-1
J: TRBJ1-5
size: NA
D: TRBD1
CDR3: CASSRTGGGGEPQHF
DNA: TGCGCCAGCAGCCGAACAGGGGGAGGTGGGGAGCCCCAGCATTTT

V: TRBV2
J: TRBJ1-3
size: NA
D: NA
CDR3: CASSEEGSSGNTIYF
DNA: TGTGCCAGCAGTGAGGAGGGCTCCTCTGGAAACACCATATATTTT

V: TRBV11-2
J: TRBJ2-5
size: NA
D: TRBD2
CDR3: CASSLKKLAGGKETQYF
DNA: TGTGCCAGCAGCTTAAAAAAGCTAGCGGGGGGTAAAGAGACCCAGTACTTC

V: TRBV28
J: TRBJ1-1
size: NA
D: TRBD1
CDR3: CASSLRQGGGEAFF
DNA: TGTGCCAGCAGTTTACGACAGGGAGGCGGTGAAGCTTTCTTT

V: TRBV20-1
J: TRBJ1-2
size: NA
D: NA
CDR3: CSASTGSRYGYTF
DNA: TGCAGTGCTAGTACAGGCAGTAGGTATGGCTACACCTTC

V: TRBV28
J: TRBJ1-5
size: NA
D: TRBD1
CDR3: CASSVRQGAGMVGNQPQHF
DNA: TGTGCCAGCAGTGTCAGACAGGGGGCCGGGATGGTAGGCAATCAGCCCCAGCATTTT

V: TRBV19
J: TRBJ1-2
size: NA
D: NA
CDR3: CASSSRIQGFYGYTF
DNA: TGTGCCAGTAGTTCAAGGATACAGGGTTTCTATGGCTACACCTTC

V: TRBV29-1
J: TRBJ1-1
size: few
D: NA
CDR3: CSVVGVTEAFF
DNA: TGCAGCGTTGTCGGGGTCACTGAAGCTTTCTTT

V: TRBV7-2
J: TRBJ1-5
size: NA
D: NA
CDR3: CASSLSYSPNQPQHF
DNA: TGTGCCAGCAGCTTATCGTACAGCCCTAATCAGCCCCAGCATTTT

V: TRBV3-1/TRBV3-2
J: TRBJ1-1
size: NA
D: NA
CDR3: CASSQGSGNTEAFF
DNA: TGTGCCAGCAGCCAAGGATCCGGGAACACTGAAGCTTTCTTT

V: TRBV27
J: TRBJ1-6
size: NA
D: TRBD1
CDR3: CASSLRDRGSPLHF
DNA: TGTGCCAGCAGTTTACGGGACAGGGGTTCACCCCTCCACTTT

V: TRBV6-2/TRBV6-3
J: TRBJ1-5
size: few
D: NA
CDR3: CASSYWQGYNQPQHF
DNA: TGTGCCAGCAGTTATTGGCAGGGGTACAATCAGCCCCAGCATTTT

V: TRBV5-1
J: TRBJ1-2
size: NA
D: NA
CDR3: CASSFSGDGYGYTF
DNA: TGCGCCAGCAGCTTCTCGGGGGATGGCTATGGCTACACCTTC

V: TRBV20-1
J: TRBJ1-5
size: NA
D: TRBD1
CDR3: CSLGGGQPQHF
DNA: TGCAGTTTAGGGGGCGGTCAGCCCCAGCATTTT

V: TRBV5-1
J: TRBJ1-2
size: NA
D: TRBD1
CDR3: CASRVSGQGIFGYTF
DNA: TGCGCCAGCAGGGTCTCGGGACAGGGAATTTTTGGCTACACCTTC

V: TRBV5-1
J: TRBJ1-2
size: NA
D: NA
CDR3: CASSLSAQSPGYTF
DNA: TGCGCCAGCAGCTTGTCAGCGCAGTCCCCTGGCTACACCTTC

V: TRBV7-2
J: TRBJ2-7
size: NA
D: TRBD1
CDR3: CASSLTGQSYEQYF
DNA: TGTGCCAGCAGCTTGACGGGACAGTCCTACGAGCAGTACTTC